The 2 T cell receptor beta chains below all came from one sample that was sequenced in a study of shared clonotypes between healthy human individuals. The method was immunoSEQ multiplex PCR; TCRdb's version includes in-frame clones alone and lacks a portion of them. This sample yields about 2 million clones, of which about 94% are seen a single time; 1% to 1.5% belongs to the top ten. It was CD45RO-negative cells, positively selected for CCR7, that made up naive CD8 cells, with terminally differentiated effector memory CD45RA+ cells excluded. The source material was naive CD8+ T cells sorted from blood. The origin of the receptors is a man between 18 and 35 years old in good health.

The chain combines TRBV7-6 with TRBJ2-2; the match to TRBD2 covers 7 bases. This CDR3 is built from 18 residues. Germline trimming cut 2 bases from V and 2 bases from J; bases unmatched to any gene: 11. Germline V gene data show CDR1 as SGHVS and CDR2 as FNYEAQ. The CDR3 region is CASSLWGRAGFNTGELFF. The CDR3 DNA reads as TGTGCCAGCAGCTTATGGGGGAGGGCCGGTTTCAACACCGGGGAGCTGTTTTTT.

The V and J genes are TRBV7-9 and TRBJ2-7, with 14 bases that match TRBD2. Germline CDR1 SEHNR, CDR2 FQNEAQ (reference sequence). J was trimmed by 4 bases and V by 4 bases; bases with no gene match: 12. CDR3 length: 18 residues. CDR3 sequence (DNA): TGTGCCAGCAGCTCAGGACTAGCGGGAGGCTACGGGGAGTACGAGCAGTACTTC. Translating it yields CASSSGLAGGYGEYEQYF.